These 32 T cell receptor beta chains originate from one sample sequenced in a study of siplizumab effects on memory and regulatory T cells. This table comes from immunoSEQ multiplex PCR, and its TCRdb copy is limited to in-frame clones, with some not included. Of tens of thousands of clones listed, around 97% are singletons. The specimen was naive CD8+ T cells sorted from blood. These receptors all come from a human donor in good health.

This clone was counted a single time. The chain combines TRBV11-1 with TRBJ2-7; D unresolved. Per germline, CDR1 SGHAT and CDR2 FQDESV (reference sequence). The CDR3 loop spans 15 amino acids. V lost 5 bases and J lost 3, with 17 bases in between. This chain's CDR3 is CASSTGRGLYYEQYF. CDR3 sequence (DNA): TGTGCCAGCAGCACCGGTCGAGGTCTTTACTACGAGCAGTACTTC.

V and J are TRBV5-8 and TRBJ1-2; unclear D gene. V gave up 3 bases and J gave up 4 bases, with 10 bases separating them. Germline CDR1 reads SGHTS; CDR2 reads YDEGEE. This CDR3 contains 13 residues. The CDR3 coding sequence is TGTGCCAGCAGCTCCCCGGGTACCTATGGCTACACCTTC. Translation gives CASSSPGTYGYTF.

This rearrangement joins TRBV7-3 to TRBJ2-7, with 7 bases identical to TRBD1. After removal of 3 bases from V and 0 bases from J, the junction contained 14 bases not matched to a gene. The length of the CDR3 is 18 residues. The germline V gene encodes CDR1 SGHTA and CDR2 FQGTGA. DNA for the CDR3: TGTGCCAGCAGCTTCCGGGACAGTCAAAGGAACCGCTCCTACGAGCAGTACTTC. Translating gives CASSFRDSQRNRSYEQYF. Using reference TRBV7-3 and TRBJ2-7 for the parts outside the CDR3, the full variable domain is GAGVSQTPSNKVTEKGKYVELRCDPISGHTALYWYRQSLGQGPEFLIYFQGTGAADDSGLPNDRFFAVRPEGSVSTLKIQRTERGDSAVYLCASSFRDSQRNRSYEQYFGPGTRLTVT.

CDR3 in amino acids: CASSLGATEAFF. In nucleotides, the CDR3 is TGTGCCAGTAGTTTAGGGGCAACTGAAGCTTTCTTT. The V gene is TRBV19, the J gene TRBJ1-1; TRBD1 might be the D (5 bases). CDR1 is LNHDA and CDR2 is SQIVND in the germline V gene (reference sequence). The ends were cut back, 5 bases at V and 5 bases at J, with 9 bases in the middle. The CDR3 runs 12 residues. The full variable domain, rest sourced from reference TRBV19 and TRBJ1-1, is DGGITQSPKYLFRKEGQNVTLSCEQNLNHDAMYWYRQDPGQGLRLIYYSQIVNDFQKGDIAEGYSVSREKKESFPLTVTSAQKNPTAFYLCASSLGATEAFFGQGTRLTVV.

This chain uses TRBV9 with TRBJ2-7; TRBD2 agrees at 7 bases. The germline gives CDR1 SGDLS, CDR2 YYNGEE. This CDR3 has 14 residues. The V gene end was trimmed by 0 bases and the J gene end by 2 bases; junction bases not matched to a gene: 2. DNA of the CDR3: TGTGCCAGCAGCGTAGGGGACTACACCTACGAGCAGTACTTC. Its protein is CASSVGDYTYEQYF. The full variable domain, in which reference TRBV9 and TRBJ2-7 provide the parts outside the CDR3, is DSGVTQTPKHLITATGQRVTLRCSPRSGDLSVYWYQQSLDQGLQFLIQYYNGEERAKGNILERFSAQQFPDLHSELNLSSLELGDSALYFCASSVGDYTYEQYFGPGTRLTVT.

The chain has TRBV28 and TRBJ1-3, with D hard to call. The V gene lost 3 bases and the J gene lost 3 bases, with 6 bases spanning the gap. CDR3 length: 13 residues. Per the germline V gene, CDR1 is MDHEN and CDR2 is SYDVKM. Written as DNA, the CDR3 is TGTGCCAGCAGTTTCCTAGGTGGAAACACCATATATTTT. Protein product: CASSFLGGNTIYF.

The chain is built from TRBV30 and TRBJ2-1, with D perhaps given as TRBD1 or TRBD2 (5 bases each). CDR3 length: 13 amino acids. Germline CDR1 GTSNPN, CDR2 SVGIG (reference sequence). The V end lost 5 bases, the J end lost 2 bases, and 10 bases lay between the germline ends. CDR3 sequence: CAWGDETYNEQFF. CDR3 nucleotides: TGTGCCTGGGGGGACGAGACCTACAATGAGCAGTTCTTC.

The J gene is TRBJ2-7, the V gene TRBV6-6; D call uncertain. Germline V gene sequence: CDR1 MNHNY, CDR2 SVGAGI (reference sequence). The ends were cut back, 4 bases at V and 4 bases at J, with 8 bases in the middle. CDR3 length: 12 amino acids. The CDR3 here is CASSLGIYEQYF. CDR3 coding DNA: TGTGCCAGCAGTTTAGGGATTTACGAGCAGTACTTC.

As concerns this clone: Its ends do not fully match the called genes, so a read error is possible. The V and J genes are TRBV12-5 and TRBJ2-7, with 7 bases that match TRBD2. Germline V gene lookup returns CDR1 LGHNT and CDR2 FRNRAP. This CDR3 is built from 15 residues. The CDR3 coding sequence is TGTGCTAGTGGTTTGGTACTGGGAGGGACCTATGAGCAGTACTTC. It yields the protein CASGLVLGGTYEQYF.

With respect to this clone: One junction end disagrees with the germline gene, perhaps due to a read error. The rearrangement joins TRBV7-9 to TRBJ1-2, with 8 bases aligning to TRBD1. The CDR3 runs 13 residues. Per the germline V gene, CDR1 is SEHNR and CDR2 is FQNEAQ (reference sequence). The DNA of the CDR3 is TGCGCCAGCAGCTTTACGACAGGGGCCGGCTACACCTTC. It is translated as CASSFTTGAGYTF.

The chain joins TRBV4-1 to TRBJ2-7; TRBD2 matches 8 bases. The length of the CDR3 is 15 residues. Germline V gives CDR1 MGHRA, CDR2 YSYEKL. V gave up 6 bases and J gave up 4 bases; unmatched junction bases: 11. This chain's CDR3 is CASRLRAGESYEQYF. Written as DNA, the CDR3 is TGCGCCAGCAGACTCCGAGCGGGAGAGTCGTACGAGCAGTACTTC.

V is TRBV28 and J is TRBJ1-5; D gene ambiguous. Trimming removed 6 bases at V and 3 bases at J, with 12 bases between. This CDR3 has 14 residues. From germline, CDR1 is MDHEN and CDR2 SYDVKM. DNA for the CDR3: TGTGCCAGCAGCGATGGACGGAACAATCAGCCCCAGCATTTT. It yields the protein CASSDGRNNQPQHF.

V is TRBV2 and J is TRBJ2-1; 7 bases agree with TRBD2. The CDR3 is 13 residues long. Losses at the gene ends were 3 bases for V and 9 bases for J; bases not matched to a gene: 5. Germline lookup yields CDR1 SNHLY and CDR2 FYNNEI. CDR3 bases: TGTGCCAGCAGTGATGGGAGGGTGGCTGAGCAGTTCTTC. Its translation is CASSDGRVAEQFF.

This clone was observed a single time. CDR3 protein: CASTAISGSHDTQYF. CDR3 DNA sequence: TGTGCCAGCACCGCAATCAGCGGGAGCCACGATACGCAGTATTTT. This chain joins TRBV28 and TRBJ2-3, with 8 bases fitting TRBD2. The J segment lost 6 bases and the V segment lost 7 bases, leaving 12 bases of the junction unmatched. The CDR3 has 15 residues. The germline gives CDR1 MDHEN, CDR2 SYDVKM.

The rearrangement uses TRBV5-6 and TRBJ2-1; 7 positions match TRBD2. CDR3 length equals 15 residues. Germline CDR1 is SGHDT and CDR2 is YYEEEE. V lost 4 bases and J lost 2; bases outside the gene matches: 6. The CDR3 DNA is TGTGCCAGCAGCATCGTAGCGGGTACCTACAATGAGCAGTTCTTC. Encoded protein: CASSIVAGTYNEQFF.

The chain joins TRBV14 to TRBJ2-7, with D possibly being TRBD1 or TRBD2 (5 bases each). The germline V gene has CDR1 SGHDN and CDR2 FVKESK. The CDR3 has 13 residues. Trimming pared 3 bases from V and 6 bases from J, leaving 12 bases between. The CDR3 loop is CASSQGRVAEQYF. In DNA form, the CDR3 reads TGTGCCAGCAGCCAGGGGCGGGTGGCCGAGCAGTACTTC.

CDR3 bases: TGTGCCAGCAGCCCCTCCGGGGGTGGCGAGCAGTACTTC. It encodes CASSPSGGGEQYF. The V gene is TRBV7-9, the J gene TRBJ2-7, with a weak D call TRBD2 (6 bases). Deletions cut 5 bases from V and 6 bases from J, with 14 bases between. The CDR3 has 13 amino acids. Per germline, CDR1 SEHNR and CDR2 FQNEAQ (reference sequence).

The chain carries TRBV29-1 and TRBJ2-7, with 7 nucleotides matching TRBD2. This CDR3 is 13 amino acids long. In germline, CDR1 is SQVTM, CDR2 ANQGSEA. After removal of 4 bases from V and 5 bases from J, the junction contained 8 bases not matched to a gene. The CDR3 is CSVGGEGEDEQYF. CDR3 coding DNA: TGCAGCGTTGGGGGGGAGGGCGAGGACGAGCAGTACTTC.

This chain uses TRBV6-6 with TRBJ2-3; D call uncertain. The CDR3 has 12 amino acids. V lost 7 bases, J lost 3 bases, and 8 bases lay in between. Germline V gene lookup returns CDR1 MNHNY and CDR2 SVGAGI (reference sequence). The CDR3 is CASTQSTDTQYF. The CDR3, as DNA: TGTGCCAGCACCCAAAGTACAGATACGCAGTATTTT.

The chain couples TRBV14 to TRBJ2-7; D perhaps matches TRBD1 (5 bases). Germline V gene sequence: CDR1 SGHDN, CDR2 FVKESK. This CDR3 has 13 residues. V lost 4 bases, J lost 1 base, and 8 bases lay in between. The CDR3 bases are TGTGCCAGCAGCCCGCCAGGGTCCTACGAGCAGTACTTC. Translating it yields CASSPPGSYEQYF.

V and J are TRBV6-6 and TRBJ1-2; D uncertain. Trimming cost V 2 bases and J 8 bases, with 6 bases left between them. The CDR3 runs 11 residues. The V gene's germline CDR1 is MNHNY and CDR2 SVGAGI (reference sequence). In DNA form, the CDR3 reads TGTGCCAGCAGTTACGGTCGGGGCTACACCTTC. Its protein is CASSYGRGYTF.

This chain uses TRBV7-6 with TRBJ2-5; 9 bases align to TRBD1. CDR3 length: 14 amino acids. Germline trimming cut 4 bases from V and 3 bases from J; bases unmatched to any gene: 3. Germline lookup yields CDR1 SGHVS and CDR2 FNYEAQ. DNA for the CDR3: TGTGCCAGCAGCTCCGGACAGGGGAAAGAGACCCAGTACTTC. This gives the protein CASSSGQGKETQYF.

In its sample, this clone was seen once. The chain carries TRBV13 and TRBJ2-2; 7 bases map to TRBD2. The ends lost 3 bases at V and 0 bases at J; junction bases unmatched: 10. Per germline, CDR1 PRHDT and CDR2 FYEKMQ (reference sequence). The CDR3 length is 18 residues. The CDR3 spells CASSLANPSGANTGELFF. The CDR3 nucleotides read TGTGCCAGCAGCTTGGCTAATCCTAGCGGAGCGAACACCGGGGAGCTGTTTTTT.

The rearrangement uses TRBV9 and TRBJ2-2, with D unresolved. V shed 0 bases and J shed 2 bases, with 8 bases lying between them. CDR3 length: 15 amino acids. Germline CDR1 and CDR2: SGDLS and YYNGEE. The CDR3 protein is CASSVGGENTGELFF. CDR3 bases: TGTGCCAGCAGCGTAGGAGGAGAAAACACCGGGGAGCTGTTTTTT.

The chain recombines TRBV9 with TRBJ2-5; 7 bases are shared with TRBD1. The DNA end lines up better with TRBJ2-7; the J call may be wrong. The CDR3 totals 15 residues. Germline CDR1 reads SGDLS; CDR2 reads YYNGEE. The CDR3 region has the DNA TGTGCCAGCAGCGCAAGGGCAGGGGGATCCTACGAGCAGTACTTC. It is translated as CASSARAGGSYEQYF.

The chain links TRBV19 to TRBJ2-7; 11 bases align to TRBD1. V was pared by 5 bases and J by 5 bases, with 8 bases of the junction left unmatched. This CDR3 contains 15 residues. The germline V gene encodes CDR1 LNHDA and CDR2 SQIVND (reference sequence). The CDR3, as DNA: TGTGCCAGTAGTGTACGGACAGGGGGCGTCGACGAGCAGTACTTC. Its protein is CASSVRTGGVDEQYF.

CDR3 amino acids: CASSSPLGGSPNTEAFF. CDR3 nucleotide sequence: TGTGCCAGCAGCTCTCCCCTCGGTGGCAGCCCGAACACTGAAGCTTTCTTT. This rearrangement joins TRBV11-2 to TRBJ1-1, with unresolved D. V lost 4 bases and J lost 1, with 19 bases in between. There are 17 residues in the CDR3. Germline CDR1 and CDR2: SGHAT and FQNNGV.

The J gene is TRBJ1-1, the V gene TRBV18; tentative D call: TRBD1 (5 bases). From germline, CDR1 is KGHSH and CDR2 LQKENI. CDR3 size: 17 residues. V was shortened by 2 bases and J by 0 bases, with 16 bases between the two germline ends. CDR3 coding DNA: TGTGCCAGCTCACCAATCTCAGTAGGGGAATTGAACACTGAAGCTTTCTTT. Translation: CASSPISVGELNTEAFF.

The chain uses TRBV6-5 and TRBJ1-1; the D is unclear. This CDR3 region has 14 residues. Deletions cut 2 bases from V and 1 base from J, with 8 bases between. Germline values: CDR1 MNHEY, CDR2 SVGAGI. Written as DNA, the CDR3 is TGTGCCAGCAGTTACCGGGCAGAGAACACTGAAGCTTTCTTT. Amino acid sequence: CASSYRAENTEAFF.

V and J are TRBV12-2 and TRBJ1-2; the table's D call, TRBD1, was not checked against the DNA. TRBV12-2 is a listed pseudogene. The CDR3 extends over 17 amino acids. CDR3 region: CASRPGTGLPNDYGYTF. The DNA for the CDR3 is TGTGCAAGTCGCCCGGGGACAGGCCTCCCGAATGACTATGGCTACACCTTC.

This clone was counted once. The chain employs TRBV7-6 and TRBJ2-7; 8 bases agree with TRBD2. Germline V gene sequence: CDR1 SGHVS, CDR2 FNYEAQ. The length of the CDR3 is 16 residues. V lost 2 bases to trimming and J lost 5 bases; unmatched junction nucleotides: 11. The CDR3 sequence is CASSLPISGIADEQYF. The CDR3 nucleotides are TGTGCCAGCAGCTTACCGATTAGCGGGATCGCAGACGAGCAGTACTTC.

V is TRBV25-1 and J is TRBJ1-1; perhaps TRBD1 as D (5 bases). From germline, CDR1 is MGHDK and CDR2 SYGVNS. Trimming took off 5 bases at V and 5 bases at J, with 18 bases between the two ends. This CDR3 comprises 15 residues. CDR3 in DNA: TGTGCCAGCAGTAGGGTTCGGGGGATCGTGACTGAAGCTTTCTTT. Amino acids: CASSRVRGIVTEAFF.